The next 30 T cell receptor beta chains were all read from a single sample in a study of OX40 agonist ivuxolimab in advanced cancers. This table comes from immunoSEQ multiplex PCR, and its TCRdb copy is limited to in-frame clones, with some not included. This table has over 55,000 clones, approximately 91% appearing once. The sample in question was CD4+ or CD8+ T cells sorted from blood, obtained in a trial of the OX40 agonist ivuxolimab. These receptors all come from an adult with an advanced solid tumor such as melanoma, head and neck, liver or kidney cancer.

The V call is TRBV9, the J call TRBJ2-1; 9 bases line up with TRBD2. Germline loops: CDR1 SGDLS, CDR2 YYNGEE. The V segment lost 3 bases and the J segment 3 bases; nucleotides outside the gene matches: 7. CDR3 length: 16 amino acids. CDR3 in DNA: TGTGCCAGCAGCGGATTAGCGGGAGCAGACTACAATGAGCAGTTCTTC. Its translation: CASSGLAGADYNEQFF.

This clone turned up a few times. This chain uses TRBV27 with TRBJ1-1; D unclear. V gave up 2 bases and J gave up 0 bases, with 4 bases separating them. Germline lookup yields CDR1 MNHEY and CDR2 SMNVEV (reference sequence). There are 13 residues in the CDR3. CDR3 residues: CASSLSMNTEAFF. For the CDR3, the DNA is TGTGCCAGCAGTTTAAGTATGAACACTGAAGCTTTCTTT.

The chain joins TRBV29-1 to TRBJ2-7; no firm D call. The CDR3 loop spans 10 amino acids. Between the trimmed V and J ends, which lost 6 bases and 2 bases, there was a span of 5 bases. Germline V CDR1 and CDR2: SQVTM, ANQGSEA. The CDR3 sequence: CSVGTYEQYF. In DNA form, the CDR3 reads TGCAGCGTAGGCACCTACGAGCAGTACTTC.

The V call is TRBV7-9, the J call TRBJ2-5, with TRBD1 matching 10 bases. Per germline, CDR1 SEHNR and CDR2 FQNEAQ (reference sequence). V lost 6 bases and J lost 4; bases outside the gene matches: 2. CDR3 length: 13 residues. CDR3 loop: CASRWDRGETQYF. Here the CDR3 DNA reads TGTGCCAGCAGGTGGGACAGGGGAGAGACCCAGTACTTC. Drawing the rest from reference TRBV7-9 and TRBJ2-5, the complete variable domain is DTGVSQNPRHKITKRGQNVTFRCDPISEHNRLYWYRQTLGQGPEFLTYFQNEAQLEKSRLLSDRFSAERPKGSFSTLEIQRTEQGDSAMYLCASRWDRGETQYFGPGTRLLVL.

This sequence joins TRBV5-6 and TRBJ1-5, with D perhaps matching TRBD1 (5 bases). The CDR3 has 13 residues. Germline CDR1 and CDR2: SGHDT and YYEEEE. Trimming removed 3 bases from V and 4 bases from J, with 8 bases in between. CDR3 in DNA: TGTGCCAGCAGCTCAGGGCCAAATCAGCCCCAGCATTTT. Protein: CASSSGPNQPQHF.

This sequence joins TRBV5-6 and TRBJ1-1; TRBD1 is a possible D gene (5 bases). The CDR3 sequence is 13 residues long. Looked up from germline, CDR1 is SGHDT and CDR2 is YYEEEE. V was shortened by 4 bases and J by 6 bases, with 13 bases between the two germline ends. The CDR3 protein is CASSAGARAEAFF. The CDR3 DNA reads as TGTGCCAGCAGCGCCGGGGCTCGCGCTGAAGCTTTCTTT.

The gene calls are TRBV7-8 and TRBJ2-7, with TRBD1 matching 7 bases. CDR1 SGHVS and CDR2 FQNEAQ come from the germline V gene. V shed 1 base, J shed 3 bases, and the junction held 0 bases outside the gene matches. This CDR3 contains 13 residues. The CDR3 is CASSLDRGYEQYF. The CDR3, as DNA: TGTGCCAGCAGCTTAGACAGGGGCTACGAGCAGTACTTC. The full variable domain, in which reference TRBV7-8 and TRBJ2-7 provide the parts outside the CDR3, is GAGVSQSPRYKVAKRGQDVALRCDPISGHVSLFWYQQALGQGPEFLTYFQNEAQLDKSGLPSDRFFAERPEGSVSTLKIQRTQQEDSAVYLCASSLDRGYEQYFGPGTRLTVT.

This rearrangement joins TRBV4-3 to TRBJ1-2; 7 nucleotides agree with TRBD1. This CDR3 contains 17 residues. Germline V gene data show CDR1 as LGHNA and CDR2 as YSLEER. The J segment lost 2 bases and the V segment lost 2 bases, leaving 11 bases of the junction unmatched. CDR3: CASSQFPSAGGNYGYTF. Written as DNA, the CDR3 is TGCGCCAGCAGCCAATTCCCCTCGGCAGGGGGAAACTATGGCTACACCTTC.

This clone was counted between two and nine times. The chain recombines TRBV7-7 with TRBJ2-1, with D maybe TRBD1 (5 bases). Looked up from germline, CDR1 is SSHAT and CDR2 is FNYEAQ (reference sequence). V was clipped by 3 bases and J by 3 bases, with 6 bases between them. This CDR3 has 13 amino acids. CDR3 sequence reads: CASSLDNYNEQFF. In DNA form, the CDR3 reads TGTGCCAGCAGCTTGGACAACTACAATGAGCAGTTCTTC.

This chain uses TRBV13 with TRBJ2-1, with D perhaps given as TRBD1 or TRBD2 (5 bases each). Per germline, CDR1 PRHDT and CDR2 FYEKMQ (reference sequence). Trimming took 4 bases from V and 6 from J, leaving 10 bases between them. The CDR3 has 13 amino acids. The CDR3 sequence: CASSSGTLNEQFF. DNA of the CDR3: TGTGCCAGCAGCTCCGGGACCCTCAATGAGCAGTTCTTC.

This clone was seen just once. The genes are TRBV30 and TRBJ2-3; 9 bases fit TRBD2. Germline CDR1 and CDR2: GTSNPN and SVGIG (reference sequence). The CDR3 consists of 16 residues. V was pared by 5 bases and J by 0 bases, with 9 bases of the junction left unmatched. Here the CDR3 reads CAWGRRLADSTDTQYF. The CDR3 DNA follows: TGTGCCTGGGGGCGTCGACTAGCGGACAGCACAGATACGCAGTATTTT.

This clone occurred a few times. The V call is TRBV19, the J call TRBJ1-4; unclear D gene. V lost 3 bases and J lost 14, with 10 bases in between. This CDR3 has 11 residues. CDR1 and CDR2 (germline): LNHDA, SQIVND (reference sequence). The CDR3, as DNA: TGTGCCAGTAGTATGGGTGACATCCTGTTTTTT. It codes for CASSMGDILFF. The complete variable domain, with remaining parts taken from reference TRBV19 and TRBJ1-4, reads DGGITQSPKYLFRKEGQNVTLSCEQNLNHDAMYWYRQDPGQGLRLIYYSQIVNDFQKGDIAEGYSVSREKKESFPLTVTSAQKNPTAFYLCASSMGDILFFGSGTQLSVL.

This chain links TRBV5-6 with TRBJ2-1; the D is unclear. This CDR3 spans 14 amino acids. The germline V gene encodes CDR1 SGHDT and CDR2 YYEEEE. Trimming pared 1 base from V and 7 bases from J, leaving 12 bases between. The CDR3 reads CASSLMSVWNEQFF. Here the CDR3 DNA reads TGTGCCAGCAGCTTGATGTCCGTTTGGAATGAGCAGTTCTTC. Full variable domain (outside the CDR3, taken from reference TRBV5-6 and TRBJ2-1): DAGVTQSPTHLIKTRGQQVTLRCSPKSGHDTVSWYQQALGQGPQFIFQYYEEEERQRGNFPDRFSGHQFPNYSSELNVNALLLGDSALYLCASSLMSVWNEQFFGPGTRLTVL.

The gene calls are TRBV13 and TRBJ1-5; TRBD1 aligns across 7 bases. Germline values: CDR1 PRHDT, CDR2 FYEKMQ (reference sequence). This CDR3 is 14 amino acids long. The V segment lost 5 bases and the J segment 7 bases; nucleotides outside the gene matches: 8. The CDR3 sequence: CASSISGGGQPQHF. CDR3 in DNA: TGTGCCAGCAGCATATCAGGGGGAGGACAGCCCCAGCATTTT.

V usage is TRBV6-5 and J usage is TRBJ1-4, with 7 bases identical to TRBD1. J was trimmed by 8 bases and V by 6 bases; bases with no gene match: 6. This CDR3 has 13 amino acids. Germline-derived CDR1 and CDR2 are MNHEY and SVGAGI. DNA for the CDR3: TGTGCCAGCAGCCTATGGACAGGCGAAAAACTGTTTTTT. This translates into CASSLWTGEKLFF.

A remark on this clone: Other DNA sequences of this sample code for an identical CDR3. The V call is TRBV7-9, the J call TRBJ2-1; no clear D. V dropped 5 bases and J dropped 7 bases, with 18 bases sitting between them. The germline gives CDR1 SEHNR, CDR2 FQNEAQ (reference sequence). The CDR3 has 15 residues. CDR3 bases: TGTGCCAGCAGCCCCACGATCGGAGTTTTGAATGAGCAGTTCTTC. Encoded protein: CASSPTIGVLNEQFF. The complete variable domain, with remaining parts taken from reference TRBV7-9 and TRBJ2-1, reads DTGVSQNPRHKITKRGQNVTFRCDPISEHNRLYWYRQTLGQGPEFLTYFQNEAQLEKSRLLSDRFSAERPKGSFSTLEIQRTEQGDSAMYLCASSPTIGVLNEQFFGPGTRLTVL.

The genes are TRBV18 and TRBJ1-1, with D perhaps TRBD1 (5 bases). V dropped 0 bases and J dropped 2 bases, with 10 bases sitting between them. CDR1 and CDR2 (germline): KGHSH, LQKENI. The CDR3 has 15 residues. The CDR3 loop reads CASSPPIRVNTEAFF. CDR3 nucleotides: TGTGCCAGCTCACCACCGATCAGGGTTAACACTGAAGCTTTCTTT.

The chain has TRBV20-1 and TRBJ1-2; no definite D call. The CDR3 contains 11 residues. From germline, CDR1 is DFQATT and CDR2 SNEGSKA (reference sequence). The germline V and J ends were trimmed by 3 bases and 3 bases, with 5 bases remaining between them. In DNA, the CDR3 is TGCAGTGCTAGTCATGACTATGGCTACACCTTC. It yields the protein CSASHDYGYTF.

This chain uses TRBV27 with TRBJ2-1; D is uncertain. The CDR3 contains 13 residues. From germline, CDR1 is MNHEY and CDR2 SMNVEV (reference sequence). V was clipped by 3 bases and J by 7 bases, with 10 bases between them. CDR3 sequence (DNA): TGTGCCAGCAGTTTCATGCCCCCAAATGAGCAGTTCTTC. Translated, it gives CASSFMPPNEQFF.

This clone has a single count. V usage is TRBV5-1 and J usage is TRBJ2-3; D is tentatively TRBD1 or TRBD2 (5 bases each). Deletions cut 4 bases from V and 0 bases from J, with 18 bases between. CDR3 size: 17 residues. Germline CDR1 is SGHRS and CDR2 is YFSETQ. The CDR3 region is CASSLDASGLSTDTQYF. CDR3 DNA sequence: TGCGCCAGCAGCCTAGACGCCTCGGGGCTAAGCACAGATACGCAGTATTTT.

J is TRBJ2-7 and V is TRBV28; 8 positions match TRBD1. V trimming: 5 bases; J trimming: 3 bases; junction bases outside the gene matches: 15. This CDR3 comprises 17 residues. Germline V lookup: CDR1 MDHEN, CDR2 SYDVKM. CDR3 coding DNA: TGTGCCAGCAGTCCCGGACAGGGTAATTCTATAGGCTACGAGCAGTACTTC. Translated: CASSPGQGNSIGYEQYF.

The CDR3 DNA is TGTGCCAGTTCGGGGACTAGCACTTCCACCTACGAGCAGTACTTC. Translating it yields CASSGTSTSTYEQYF. The V and J genes are TRBV27 and TRBJ2-7; 9 positions agree with TRBD2. The V gene's germline CDR1 is MNHEY and CDR2 SMNVEV (reference sequence). This CDR3 has 15 amino acids. The V segment lost 9 bases and the J segment 2 bases; nucleotides outside the gene matches: 11.

This chain uses TRBV25-1 with TRBJ1-1; D is uncertain. Germline CDR1 reads MGHDK; CDR2 reads SYGVNS. The CDR3 runs to 12 residues. Trimming pared 6 bases from V and 11 bases from J, leaving 16 bases between. The CDR3 DNA follows: TGTGCCAGCAGGGGGTTCGCCCCACGGGCTTTCTTT. Amino acid sequence: CASRGFAPRAFF.

The chain couples TRBV5-1 to TRBJ1-5, with D perhaps TRBD1 (5 bases). Trimming removed 3 bases at V and 6 bases at J, with 13 bases between. The CDR3 sequence is 14 residues long. Germline lookup yields CDR1 SGHRS and CDR2 YFSETQ. CDR3 sequence (DNA): TGCGCCAGCAGCTGGGACGTCGGGGGTCAGCCCCAGCATTTT. Protein product: CASSWDVGGQPQHF.

The chain recombines TRBV7-8 with TRBJ1-3, with D hard to call. The germline V gene encodes CDR1 SGHVS and CDR2 FQNEAQ. The CDR3 contains 14 residues. V shed 5 bases and J shed 3 bases, with 11 bases lying between them. The CDR3 protein is CASSLSGYGNTIYF. DNA of the CDR3: TGTGCCAGCAGCCTGTCGGGGTATGGAAACACCATATATTTT.

The chain links TRBV5-1 to TRBJ2-1; 7 nucleotides match TRBD2. This CDR3 has 15 amino acids. J lost 2 bases, V lost 3 bases, and 5 bases had no gene match. Germline values: CDR1 SGHRS, CDR2 YFSETQ. The CDR3 DNA reads as TGCGCCAGCAGCTCATTAGCGGGCACCTACAATGAGCAGTTCTTC. Protein: CASSSLAGTYNEQFF.

V and J are TRBV11-2 and TRBJ1-6, with D possibly matching TRBD1 (5 bases). The CDR3 covers 16 residues. Germline-derived CDR1 and CDR2 are SGHAT and FQNNGV. V dropped 3 bases and J dropped 3 bases, with 12 bases sitting between them. CDR3 nucleotides: TGTGCCAGCAGCTTGACAGTTTATAGCTATAATTCACCCCTCCACTTT. Protein: CASSLTVYSYNSPLHF.

V usage is TRBV4-1 and J usage is TRBJ2-7; D assignment may be TRBD1 or TRBD2 (5 bases each). V dropped 4 bases and J dropped 2 bases, with 9 bases sitting between them. The CDR3 has 13 amino acids. In germline, CDR1 is MGHRA, CDR2 YSYEKL. CDR3 nucleotides: TGCGCCAGCAGCCCGGGGCTGGCCTACGAGCAGTACGTC. Protein: CASSPGLAYEQYV.

V gene TRBV6-4 combines with J gene TRBJ2-1; the D is unclear. The CDR3 runs 16 residues. V lost 6 bases and J 0 bases, leaving 15 bases between the germline ends. Germline V gene lookup returns CDR1 MRHNA and CDR2 SNTAGT. As DNA, the CDR3 is TGTGCCAGCAGACCAGGTGTTGGAGACTCCTACAATGAGCAGTTCTTC. As protein: CASRPGVGDSYNEQFF.

The chain carries TRBV2 and TRBJ1-3; D is undetermined. Germline CDR1 and CDR2: SNHLY and FYNNEI. This CDR3 comprises 15 residues. Between the trimmed V and J ends, which lost 1 base and 0 bases, there was a span of 7 bases. The CDR3 bases are TGTGCCAGCAGTGAAGACTCCACCTCTGGAAACACCATATATTTT. Its translation is CASSEDSTSGNTIYF.